One and the same sample provided the 32 T cell receptor beta chains below, sequenced in a study of blood T cell repertoires in COVID-19. Libraries were prepared by immunoSEQ multiplex PCR; TCRdb keeps only in-frame clonotypes and omits some of them. The sample records 150,000 to 200,000 clones, around 80% being singletons. The sequencing sample was made of peripheral blood. The receptors stem from a woman of 80 years or more with active or convalescent COVID-19.

The rearrangement links TRBV5-6 to TRBJ2-1, with no clear D. The length of the CDR3 is 14 residues. CDR1 SGHDT and CDR2 YYEEEE come from the germline V gene. V lost 0 bases and J 3 bases, leaving 7 bases between the germline ends. CDR3 coding DNA: TGTGCCAGCAGCTTGGGTATAATCTACAATGAGCAGTTCTTC. The encoded protein is CASSLGIIYNEQFF.

The chain has TRBV5-1 and TRBJ2-5; 7 bases agree with TRBD2. Germline lookup yields CDR1 SGHRS and CDR2 YFSETQ. Trimming at V came to 4 bases and at J to 1 base, leaving 7 bases not matched to a gene. The CDR3 loop spans 15 amino acids. In nucleotides, the CDR3 is TGCGCCAGCAGCACCGCGCGGGGGTCCCAAGAGACCCAGTACTTC. It specifies CASSTARGSQETQYF.

A few counts support this clone. V gene TRBV7-2 combines with J gene TRBJ1-6; D remains ambiguous. Deletions cut 1 base from V and 9 bases from J, with 7 bases between. The germline CDR1 and CDR2 sequences are SGHTA and FQGNSA. There are 13 residues in the CDR3. DNA of the CDR3: TGTGCCAGCAGCTTAGTTCTGCGTTCACCCCTCCACTTT. Protein sequence: CASSLVLRSPLHF.

This clone was counted only a few times. V gene TRBV12-3 or TRBV12-4 combines with J gene TRBJ1-2; TRBD1 matches at 7 bases. J gave up 4 bases and V 5 bases, and 4 bases lay outside the gene matches. The CDR3 is made up of 13 amino acids. In DNA form, the CDR3 reads TGTGCCAGCAGTCCAACAGGGGTCTATGGCTACACCTTC. Residues: CASSPTGVYGYTF.

This CDR3 is CASSLTRQGGGQPQHF. In DNA, the CDR3 is TGTGCCAGCAGTTTAACACGACAGGGTGGCGGTCAGCCCCAGCATTTT. The chain has TRBV28 and TRBJ1-5; 7 bases map to TRBD1. V gave up 2 bases and J gave up 6 bases; unmatched junction bases: 10. Germline V gene data show CDR1 as MDHEN and CDR2 as SYDVKM. The CDR3 totals 16 residues. The variable domain in full, with the rest retrieved from reference TRBV28 and TRBJ1-5, is DVKVTQSSRYLVKRTGEKVFLECVQDMDHENMFWYRQDPGLGLRLIYFSYDVKMKEKGDIPEGYSVSREKKERFSLILESASTNQTSMYLCASSLTRQGGGQPQHFGDGTRLSIL.

This chain uses TRBV28 with TRBJ1-3; D remains unclear. The CDR3 contains 15 residues. V was cut by 7 bases and J by 1 base, with 14 bases left in between. Germline CDR1 and CDR2: MDHEN and SYDVKM. The CDR3 DNA follows: TGTGCCAGCACCCCCCCTCGGGGATCTGGAAACACCATATATTTT. It specifies CASTPPRGSGNTIYF.

V and J are TRBV6-2 or TRBV6-3 and TRBJ2-1; 7 bases fit TRBD2. V was pared by 6 bases and J by 0 bases, with 8 bases of the junction left unmatched. Germline V gives CDR1 MNHEY, CDR2 SVGEGT. The CDR3 covers 16 residues. CDR3 bases: TGTGCCAGCAGCCGATACGGGGGGAGCTCCTACAATGAGCAGTTCTTC. Translated: CASSRYGGSSYNEQFF.

The CDR3 region has the DNA TGTGCCAGCAGCTCATTTCCGGGGACAGATACGCAGTATTTT. This gives the protein CASSSFPGTDTQYF. This chain links TRBV7-6 with TRBJ2-3; D is perhaps TRBD2 (5 bases). This CDR3 has 14 amino acids. V lost 4 bases and J lost 3, with 11 bases in between. The V gene's germline CDR1 is SGHVS and CDR2 FNYEAQ.

The chain is built from TRBV18 and TRBJ1-2; D gene ambiguous. There are 13 residues in the CDR3. V gave up 2 bases and J gave up 7 bases, with 11 bases separating them. From germline, CDR1 is KGHSH and CDR2 LQKENI. The CDR3 DNA follows: TGTGCCAGCTCACCAGAGACGCGGTCTGGCTACACCTTC. Its protein product is CASSPETRSGYTF.

This clone was seen only a few times. The V gene is TRBV6-5, the J gene TRBJ1-6; TRBD1 matches 7 bases. This CDR3 has 15 residues. Germline assignment: CDR1 MNHEY and CDR2 SVGAGI. After removal of 5 bases from V and 5 bases from J, the junction contained 6 bases not matched to a gene. The CDR3 DNA follows: TGTGCCAGCAGTCCATTGACAGGGAATAATTCACCCCTCCACTTT. Translation gives CASSPLTGNNSPLHF.

CDR3 loop: CASSFTGEKLFF. DNA for the CDR3: TGTGCCAGCAGTTTCACAGGCGAAAAACTGTTTTTT. The rearrangement uses TRBV27 and TRBJ1-4, with D perhaps matching TRBD1 (5 bases). V lost 3 bases and J 8 bases, leaving 7 bases between the germline ends. Germline V gives CDR1 MNHEY, CDR2 SMNVEV (reference sequence). The CDR3 is made up of 12 amino acids.

This clone was counted a single time. The chain links TRBV4-3 to TRBJ1-2, with 8 bases matching TRBD1. This CDR3 has 16 amino acids. The V segment lost 0 bases and the J segment 7 bases; nucleotides outside the gene matches: 10. Germline assignment: CDR1 LGHNA and CDR2 YSLEER. The CDR3: CASSQDRSGQGGGYTF. CDR3 nucleotide sequence: TGCGCCAGCAGCCAAGACCGGTCCGGACAGGGAGGTGGCTACACCTTC.

V and J are TRBV5-1 and TRBJ1-6, with TRBD1 as a possible D gene (5 bases). The CDR3 has 14 residues. Germline-derived CDR1 and CDR2 are SGHRS and YFSETQ. Trimming stripped 2 bases from V and 9 bases from J, with 12 bases between. The CDR3 region is CASSFERGGSPLHF. The CDR3 DNA reads as TGCGCCAGCAGCTTCGAAAGGGGAGGTTCACCCCTCCACTTT.

This clone came up once. In DNA, the CDR3 is TGTGCCAGCAGCTTGTGGGGACAGGGTAACTATGGCTACACCTTC. Protein: CASSLWGQGNYGYTF. V usage is TRBV5-4 and J usage is TRBJ1-2; 9 bases are shared with TRBD1. The length of the CDR3 is 15 residues. Germline trimming cut 1 base from V and 1 base from J; bases unmatched to any gene: 2. Germline V gene sequence: CDR1 SGHNT, CDR2 YYREEE (reference sequence).

The rearrangement links TRBV6-5 to TRBJ2-1; 10 bases are a match to TRBD2. The J segment lost 4 bases and the V segment lost 2 bases, leaving 5 bases of the junction unmatched. This CDR3 has 16 amino acids. Germline V gives CDR1 MNHEY, CDR2 SVGAGI. The CDR3 sequence: CASSYTSGGGYNEQFF. DNA of the CDR3: TGTGCCAGCAGTTACACGAGCGGGGGGGGATACAATGAGCAGTTCTTC.

The J gene is TRBJ2-3, the V gene TRBV18, with D hard to call. The CDR3 is 14 residues long. From germline, CDR1 is KGHSH and CDR2 LQKENI. V lost 0 bases to trimming and J lost 3 bases, with 7 bases between them. The CDR3 loop reads CASSPPGRTDTQYF. As DNA, the CDR3 is TGTGCCAGCTCACCACCCGGCAGGACAGATACGCAGTATTTT.

The V call is TRBV5-4, the J call TRBJ2-1; D remains unclear. The germline gives CDR1 SGHNT, CDR2 YYREEE (reference sequence). The CDR3 runs to 17 residues. V was cut by 6 bases and J by 0 bases, with 19 bases left in between. The CDR3 loop reads CASIRLQSFSSYNEQFF. The CDR3 DNA follows: TGTGCCAGCATCCGATTACAATCGTTCAGCTCCTACAATGAGCAGTTCTTC.

The chain couples TRBV18 to TRBJ1-5; maybe TRBD1 (5 bases). The CDR3 has 13 amino acids. In germline, CDR1 is KGHSH, CDR2 LQKENI. The V gene lost 10 bases and the J gene lost 6 bases, with 16 bases spanning the gap. CDR3: CATSRGGSQPQHF. The CDR3 DNA reads TGTGCCACTTCACGGGGGGGGAGTCAGCCCCAGCATTTT. Full variable domain (outside the CDR3, taken from reference TRBV18 and TRBJ1-5): NAGVMQNPRHLVRRRGQEARLRCSPMKGHSHVYWYRQLPEEGLKFMVYLQKENIIDESGMPKERFSAEFPKEGPSILRIQQVVRGDSAAYFCATSRGGSQPQHFGDGTRLSIL.

The V call is TRBV28, the J call TRBJ1-3; 7 bases are shared with TRBD1. Per germline, CDR1 MDHEN and CDR2 SYDVKM. The V and J ends lost 6 bases and 0 bases, in that order; junction bases with no gene match: 5. This CDR3 is 15 amino acids long. CDR3 sequence: CASRYRGRSGNTIYF. The DNA of the CDR3 is TGTGCCAGCAGGTACAGGGGCCGCTCTGGAAACACCATATATTTT.

This clone was seen only a few times. V is TRBV5-1 and J is TRBJ2-1; the D gene is possibly TRBD2 (7 bases). The CDR3 has 15 residues. Per germline, CDR1 SGHRS and CDR2 YFSETQ. Trimming removed 4 bases at V and 6 bases at J, with 17 bases between. CDR3 protein: CASSPGAGAGNEQFF. The DNA of the CDR3 is TGCGCCAGCAGCCCCGGTGCGGGGGCTGGCAATGAGCAGTTCTTC.

In its sample, this clone was seen many times. The chain carries TRBV2 and TRBJ2-7; TRBD2 agrees at 9 bases. From germline, CDR1 is SNHLY and CDR2 FYNNEI. The length of the CDR3 is 16 residues. V lost 0 bases to trimming and J lost 4 bases; unmatched junction nucleotides: 7. The CDR3 is CASSEAGRLAGYEQYF. The CDR3 region has the DNA TGTGCCAGCAGTGAAGCAGGGCGGCTAGCGGGGTACGAGCAGTACTTC. The full variable domain, completed using reference TRBV2 and TRBJ2-7, is EPEVTQTPSHQVTQMGQEVILRCVPISNHLYFYWYRQILGQKVEFLVSFYNNEISEKSEIFDDQFSVERPDGSNFTLKIRSTKLEDSAMYFCASSEAGRLAGYEQYFGPGTRLTVT.

The table lists this clone with a few counts. J is TRBJ1-2 and V is TRBV5-1; D perhaps matches TRBD1 (5 bases). V dropped 2 bases and J dropped 7 bases, with 15 bases sitting between them. The CDR3 is 14 amino acids. Germline loops: CDR1 SGHRS, CDR2 YFSETQ. CDR3 bases: TGCGCCAGCAGCTTAGGGGAGGGTTTGAGTGGCTACACCTTC. Protein product: CASSLGEGLSGYTF. The complete variable domain, with remaining parts taken from reference TRBV5-1 and TRBJ1-2, reads KAGVTQTPRYLIKTRGQQVTLSCSPISGHRSVSWYQQTPGQGLQFLFEYFSETQRNKGNFPGRFSGRQFSNSRSEMNVSTLELGDSALYLCASSLGEGLSGYTFGSGTRLTVV.

The chain links TRBV6-5 to TRBJ2-7; D gene ambiguous. This CDR3 is 13 amino acids long. The V end lost 2 bases, the J end lost 2 bases, and 7 bases lay between the germline ends. Germline loops: CDR1 MNHEY, CDR2 SVGAGI. CDR3 in amino acids: CASSYNGAYEQYF. CDR3 DNA sequence: TGTGCCAGCAGTTACAACGGAGCCTACGAGCAGTACTTC.

The V gene is TRBV9, the J gene TRBJ1-6; D call uncertain. V lost 0 bases and J lost 7, with 8 bases in between. The germline V gene has CDR1 SGDLS and CDR2 YYNGEE. CDR3 size: 14 residues. The CDR3 nucleotides read TGTGCCAGCAGCGTAGCTACGGAGAATTCACCCCTCCACTTT. Amino acid sequence: CASSVATENSPLHF.

Note on this clone: The sample carries other DNA sequences with the same CDR3. The V call is TRBV28, the J call TRBJ1-5, with D possibly TRBD1 on 5 matching bases. V gave up 6 bases and J gave up 4 bases, with 13 bases separating them. Germline CDR1 is MDHEN and CDR2 is SYDVKM. The CDR3 consists of 14 residues. This chain's CDR3 is CASSLGGSNQPQHF. The CDR3 DNA sequence: TGTGCCAGCAGCTTGGGGGGGAGTAATCAGCCCCAGCATTTT.

This chain uses TRBV30 with TRBJ1-1; D perhaps matches TRBD1 (5 bases). From germline, CDR1 is GTSNPN and CDR2 SVGIG (reference sequence). With 0 bases removed from V and 5 bases from J, the gap between germline ends came to 13 bases. There are 14 residues in the CDR3. CDR3 in DNA: TGTGCCTGGAGTGTAGGCAGGGCGAAGACTGAAGCTTTCTTT. Residues: CAWSVGRAKTEAFF.

J is TRBJ2-5 and V is TRBV10-3, with D possibly matching TRBD1 (5 bases). The CDR3 is 12 amino acids. Germline V gene lookup returns CDR1 ENHRY and CDR2 SYGVKD. V shed 6 bases and J shed 11 bases, with 16 bases lying between them. This CDR3 is CAISSTGTFQYF. The CDR3 DNA follows: TGTGCCATCAGCAGCACAGGCACATTTCAGTACTTC.

The chain uses TRBV5-4 and TRBJ1-2, with 7 nucleotides matching TRBD1. The CDR3 is made up of 15 amino acids. The germline gives CDR1 SGHNT, CDR2 YYREEE (reference sequence). Trimming took 4 bases from V and 2 from J; bases not matched to a gene: 8. The CDR3 loop reads CASSSETGINYGYTF. The CDR3 DNA reads TGTGCCAGCAGCAGCGAGACAGGGATAAACTATGGCTACACCTTC.

This chain uses TRBV6-5 with TRBJ1-3, with D tentatively TRBD1 (5 bases). The germline V gene encodes CDR1 MNHEY and CDR2 SVGAGI. V was pared by 4 bases and J by 3 bases, with 10 bases between. CDR3 length equals 14 residues. CDR3: CASSLGGGGNTIYF. CDR3 in DNA: TGTGCCAGCAGTTTGGGGGGTGGTGGAAACACCATATATTTT.

The chain uses TRBV28 and TRBJ1-6, with 8 bases that match TRBD1. Germline CDR1 and CDR2: MDHEN and SYDVKM. The CDR3 is 14 amino acids. Trimming at V came to 3 bases and at J to 10 bases, leaving 5 bases not matched to a gene. Written as DNA, the CDR3 is TGTGCCAGCAGTTTCCCCAGGGGGCCCTCACCCCTCCACTTT. This encodes CASSFPRGPSPLHF.

V is TRBV10-3 and J is TRBJ2-3; 10 nucleotides match TRBD2. Germline CDR1 ENHRY, CDR2 SYGVKD. This CDR3 contains 16 residues. V gave up 0 bases and J gave up 1 base; unmatched junction bases: 1. For the CDR3, the DNA is TGTGCCATCAGTGAGTCTACTAGCGGGGGCACAGATACGCAGTATTTT. Translation: CAISESTSGGTDTQYF.

V and J are TRBV30 and TRBJ1-2; D is uncertain. This CDR3 is built from 14 residues. Germline V gives CDR1 GTSNPN, CDR2 SVGIG (reference sequence). V was cut by 2 bases and J by 2 bases, with 12 bases left in between. The DNA for the CDR3 is TGTGCCTGGAGTCAAAGGACGGGGAACTATGGCTACACCTTC. Protein sequence: CAWSQRTGNYGYTF.